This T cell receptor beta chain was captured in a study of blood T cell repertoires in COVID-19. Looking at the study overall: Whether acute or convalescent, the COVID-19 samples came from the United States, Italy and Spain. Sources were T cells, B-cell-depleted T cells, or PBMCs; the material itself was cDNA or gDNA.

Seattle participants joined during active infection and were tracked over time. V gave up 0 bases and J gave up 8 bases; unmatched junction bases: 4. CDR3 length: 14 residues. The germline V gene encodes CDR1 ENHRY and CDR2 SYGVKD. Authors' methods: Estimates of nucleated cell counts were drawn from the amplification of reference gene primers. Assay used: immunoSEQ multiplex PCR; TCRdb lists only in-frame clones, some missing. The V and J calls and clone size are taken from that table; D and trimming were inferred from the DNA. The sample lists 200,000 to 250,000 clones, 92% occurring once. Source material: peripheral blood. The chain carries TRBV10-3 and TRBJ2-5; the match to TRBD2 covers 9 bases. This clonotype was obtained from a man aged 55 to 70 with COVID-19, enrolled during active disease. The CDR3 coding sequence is TGTGCCATCAGTGAGTCGAGCCTAGCGGGAACCCAGTACTTC. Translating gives CAISESSLAGTQYF.